The present T cell receptor (beta chain) was sequenced within a study of blood T cell repertoires in COVID-19. For the study at large: Material from acute and convalescent COVID-19 was sourced from the United States, Italy and Spain.

Measured with immunoSEQ multiplex PCR; TCRdb has only the in-frame clones, and not every one. The table records 90,000 to 130,000 clones, 75% to 90% of them present only once. The CDR3 runs to 14 residues. From germline, CDR1 is MNHNY and CDR2 SVGAGI (reference sequence). Trimming cost V 6 bases and J 0 bases, with 12 bases left between them. Sequenced sample: peripheral blood. The chain links TRBV6-6 to TRBJ2-7; D perhaps matches TRBD2 (5 bases). The clonotype comes from a woman in her 70s with acute or convalescent COVID-19. CDR3 region: CASRADSLSYEQYF. The CDR3 DNA sequence: TGTGCCAGCAGAGCGGACTCTCTCTCCTACGAGCAGTACTTC.